This note documents a single T cell receptor beta chain sequence. What it recognizes is unknown. Both 60 Vbeta primers and 13 Jbeta primers went into the PCR. Libraries were prepared by immunoSEQ multiplex PCR; TCRdb keeps only in-frame clonotypes and omits some of them. The sample lists about 130,000 clones, around 75% occurring once. The entry originates in a study of cytomegalovirus exposure and HLA in healthy donors. Study-wide results and caveats: Immune exposure was documented only through CMV serostatus. Further analysis was carried out later, and it showed several of the most significant clusters appearing linked to common viral pathogens. In most subjects, TCR beta sequences reportedly gave accurate predictions of HLA-A and HLA-B alleles. Most CMV-associated TCR beta chains appeared HLA-restricted in a later analysis.

Per the germline V gene, CDR1 is MNHEY and CDR2 is SVGAGI. The CDR3 extends over 13 amino acids. The V and J ends lost 5 bases and 3 bases, in that order; junction bases with no gene match: 1. Sample: PBMCs. The chain couples TRBV6-5 to TRBJ1-5; TRBD1 matches 7 bases. The receptor was isolated from a man younger than 45 in good health and CMV-seronegative. CDR3 loop: CASSGTVNQPQHF. In DNA, the CDR3 is TGTGCCAGCAGTGGGACAGTCAATCAGCCCCAGCATTTT.